These 24 T cell receptor beta chains were all obtained from the same sample, sequenced in a study of OX40 agonist ivuxolimab in advanced cancers. Clones were read by immunoSEQ multiplex PCR, and TCRdb kept only the in-frame ones, dropping some. The sample has 30,000 to 40,000 clones, roughly 91% seen once; the top ten hold approximately 12%. The sample here was CD4+ or CD8+ T cells sorted from blood, taken in a trial of the OX40 agonist ivuxolimab. These receptor sequences come from an adult with an advanced solid tumor such as melanoma, head and neck, liver or kidney cancer.

The chain recombines TRBV6-1 with TRBJ2-1; D assignment may be TRBD1 or TRBD2 (6 bases each). Germline assignment: CDR1 MNHNS and CDR2 SASEGT. The germline V and J ends were trimmed by 1 base and 8 bases, with 15 bases remaining between them. This CDR3 has 15 amino acids. The CDR3 is CASSEVALRGDEQFF. DNA of the CDR3: TGTGCCAGCAGTGAAGTAGCCTTAAGGGGGGATGAGCAGTTCTTC.

CDR3 sequence: CASSLVPGQGMAEAFF. The CDR3 DNA reads TGTGCCAGCAGCCTCGTCCCGGGACAGGGAATGGCTGAAGCTTTCTTT. The rearrangement uses TRBV2 and TRBJ1-1; the match to TRBD1 covers 9 bases. Germline-derived CDR1 and CDR2 are SNHLY and FYNNEI. The V segment lost 6 bases and the J segment 6 bases; nucleotides outside the gene matches: 14. The CDR3 is made up of 16 amino acids.

The chain uses TRBV2 and TRBJ2-3, with D unresolved. Germline CDR1 reads SNHLY; CDR2 reads FYNNEI. There are 14 residues in the CDR3. Trimming took 5 bases from V and 2 from J, leaving 11 bases between them. The CDR3 DNA sequence: TGTGCCAGCAGTTGGACGCAACCCACAGATACGCAGTATTTT. Protein sequence: CASSWTQPTDTQYF.

The chain carries TRBV13 and TRBJ2-1; D may be TRBD1 (5 bases). CDR1 and CDR2 (germline): PRHDT, FYEKMQ (reference sequence). Trimming cost V 8 bases and J 3 bases, with 8 bases left between them. This CDR3 is 12 amino acids long. DNA of the CDR3: TGTGCCAGCGTCAGGGACTACAATGAGCAGTTCTTC. Translated, it gives CASVRDYNEQFF.

The gene calls are TRBV6-5 and TRBJ1-2; no reliable D call. V was clipped by 8 bases and J by 7 bases, with 14 bases between them. The CDR3 extends over 12 amino acids. Germline CDR1 MNHEY, CDR2 SVGAGI. This CDR3 reads CASGRQAVGYTF. For the CDR3, the DNA is TGTGCCAGCGGCCGACAAGCCGTTGGCTACACCTTC.

V gene TRBV5-4 combines with J gene TRBJ2-1; no firm D call. The CDR3 spans 14 residues. V was cut by 4 bases and J by 6 bases, with 14 bases left in between. Germline-derived CDR1 and CDR2 are SGHNT and YYREEE (reference sequence). CDR3 residues: CASSQWVGPNEQFF. The CDR3 nucleotides are TGTGCCAGCAGCCAGTGGGTAGGGCCCAATGAGCAGTTCTTC.

This chain uses TRBV11-1 with TRBJ1-2, with D maybe TRBD1 (5 bases). CDR1 is SGHAT, CDR2 FQDESV, per germline (reference sequence). The CDR3 is 14 residues long. The germline V and J ends were trimmed by 7 bases and 2 bases, with 14 bases remaining between them. The CDR3 region is CASKPGVGNYGYTF. DNA for the CDR3: TGTGCCAGCAAGCCGGGGGTTGGGAACTATGGCTACACCTTC.

This clone was recorded a few times. This chain uses TRBV6-5 with TRBJ2-7; 7 bases are shared with TRBD1. Germline V CDR1 and CDR2: MNHEY, SVGAGI. CDR3 length equals 15 residues. V gave up 4 bases and J gave up 8 bases; unmatched junction bases: 14. DNA for the CDR3: TGTGCCAGCAGTTTCCGCCTACCGGGACAGCTGAAGCAGTACTTC. As protein: CASSFRLPGQLKQYF.

This clone was detected once. V and J are TRBV2 and TRBJ2-2; a possible D gene is TRBD1 (7 bases). The CDR3 covers 17 residues. CDR1 SNHLY and CDR2 FYNNEI come from the germline V gene. V was cut by 0 bases and J by 5 bases, with 16 bases left in between. Here the CDR3 reads CASSEARQGGRTGELFF. CDR3 DNA sequence: TGTGCCAGCAGTGAAGCGAGGCAGGGGGGCAGGACCGGGGAGCTGTTTTTT.

The chain joins TRBV6-5 to TRBJ1-2, with D perhaps matching TRBD1 (5 bases). Per the germline V gene, CDR1 is MNHEY and CDR2 is SVGAGI. V was cut by 4 bases and J by 4 bases, with 10 bases left in between. CDR3 size: 13 residues. The chain's CDR3 is CASSFGGTYGYTF. CDR3 nucleotide sequence: TGTGCCAGCAGTTTTGGCGGGACCTATGGCTACACCTTC.

V usage is TRBV27 and J usage is TRBJ2-5, with D possibly being TRBD2 (5 bases). Per the germline V gene, CDR1 is MNHEY and CDR2 is SMNVEV (reference sequence). V was cut by 4 bases and J by 5 bases, with 14 bases left in between. The CDR3 has 14 residues. The CDR3 protein is CASSSAEGWETQYF. The CDR3 DNA reads as TGTGCCAGCAGTTCGGCTGAGGGCTGGGAGACCCAGTACTTC.

This chain joins TRBV28 and TRBJ2-2; 8 positions match TRBD2. Germline CDR1 and CDR2: MDHEN and SYDVKM. With V trimmed by 2 bases and J by 6 bases, 5 bases remained unmatched. This CDR3 has 15 residues. The CDR3 loop reads CASSLRREVPGELFF. DNA of the CDR3: TGTGCCAGCAGTTTACGGCGGGAGGTCCCCGGGGAGCTGTTTTTT.

The rearrangement uses TRBV7-2 and TRBJ2-6; D is unresolved. V lost 3 bases to trimming and J lost 0 bases, with 3 bases between them. This CDR3 comprises 14 residues. In germline, CDR1 is SGHTA, CDR2 FQGNSA. In nucleotides, the CDR3 is TGTGCCAGCAGCTTCAACTCTGGGGCCAACGTCCTGACTTTC. Translation: CASSFNSGANVLTF.

This chain uses TRBV4-2 with TRBJ2-1; 11 nucleotides line up with TRBD2. CDR1 and CDR2 (germline): LGHNA, YNFKEQ. The CDR3 length is 19 residues. The J segment lost 0 bases and the V segment lost 4 bases, leaving 11 bases of the junction unmatched. CDR3 sequence (DNA): TGTGCCAGCAGCCCCCCAACTAGCGGGAGCGTCAGCTCCTACAATGAGCAGTTCTTC. Translating it yields CASSPPTSGSVSSYNEQFF.

The chain recombines TRBV30 with TRBJ1-2, with D possibly TRBD1 on 6 matching bases. Trimming took off 2 bases at V and 8 bases at J, with 9 bases between the two ends. Germline assignment: CDR1 GTSNPN and CDR2 SVGIG (reference sequence). The CDR3 has 11 amino acids. The CDR3 sequence: CAWSQGKGYTF. The CDR3 DNA reads TGTGCCTGGAGTCAGGGGAAAGGCTACACCTTC.

V is TRBV27 and J is TRBJ1-2; D gene unclear. V was trimmed by 3 bases and J by 1 base, leaving 9 bases between them. Germline CDR1 MNHEY, CDR2 SMNVEV (reference sequence). The length of the CDR3 is 14 residues. The CDR3 is CASSLGYLNYGYTF. DNA for the CDR3: TGTGCCAGCAGTTTGGGGTACCTTAACTATGGCTACACCTTC.

V gene TRBV2 combines with J gene TRBJ1-3, with D possibly being TRBD1 (6 bases). CDR1 SNHLY and CDR2 FYNNEI come from the germline V gene. The CDR3 covers 15 residues. Deletions cut 8 bases from V and 4 bases from J, with 18 bases between. CDR3 region: CASFRQEPPGNTIYF. Written as DNA, the CDR3 is TGTGCCAGCTTTAGACAGGAGCCTCCCGGAAACACCATATATTTT.

The chain is built from TRBV30 and TRBJ2-3, with TRBD2 identical over 7 bases. V was pared by 4 bases and J by 1 base, with 8 bases of the junction left unmatched. CDR1 and CDR2 from the germline V gene are GTSNPN and SVGIG (reference sequence). This CDR3 has 15 amino acids. The CDR3 DNA follows: TGTGCCTGGAATATCTTGGCGGGGGGCACAGATACGCAGTATTTT. Protein sequence: CAWNILAGGTDTQYF.

This chain connects TRBV5-6 to TRBJ2-3, with a tentative D call TRBD2 (6 bases). Germline loops: CDR1 SGHDT, CDR2 YYEEEE. This CDR3 is built from 12 residues. V was clipped by 4 bases and J by 10 bases, with 13 bases between them. CDR3 sequence reads: CASSPQGGAQYF. Written as DNA, the CDR3 is TGTGCCAGCAGCCCCCAGGGCGGGGCGCAGTATTTT.

The chain combines TRBV30 with TRBJ2-3, with 11 bases that match TRBD2. Losses at the gene ends were 3 bases for V and 0 bases for J; bases not matched to a gene: 8. Germline V gives CDR1 GTSNPN, CDR2 SVGIG (reference sequence). This CDR3 spans 17 amino acids. CDR3 nucleotide sequence: TGTGCCTGGAGACCGGGACTAGCGGTTTATAGCACAGATACGCAGTATTTT. This translates into CAWRPGLAVYSTDTQYF.

In its sample, this clone was seen once. V gene TRBV28 combines with J gene TRBJ2-2; tentatively, D is TRBD1 (6 bases). V shed 4 bases and J shed 9 bases, with 15 bases lying between them. Per germline, CDR1 MDHEN and CDR2 SYDVKM. The CDR3 loop spans 14 amino acids. CDR3 region: CASSSGDRERELFF. In nucleotides, the CDR3 is TGTGCCAGCAGTTCAGGGGACCGCGAGAGGGAGCTGTTTTTT.

The rearrangement joins TRBV27 to TRBJ1-2; no definite D call. The length of the CDR3 is 16 residues. Per germline, CDR1 MNHEY and CDR2 SMNVEV (reference sequence). Trimming shortened V by 0 bases and J by 4 bases, and 15 bases separated the two germline ends. The CDR3 DNA is TGTGCCAGCAGTTTATCCCCGGGCAGGACCACCTATGGCTACACCTTC. Its translation is CASSLSPGRTTYGYTF.

This chain connects TRBV30 to TRBJ2-7; 8 positions match TRBD2. The junction had 5 bases not matched to a gene; V was cut back by 1 base and J by 0 bases. This CDR3 has 15 amino acids. The germline V gene has CDR1 GTSNPN and CDR2 SVGIG (reference sequence). CDR3 in amino acids: CAWSGGRGDSYEQYF. In DNA form, the CDR3 reads TGTGCCTGGAGTGGGGGGCGGGGGGACTCCTACGAGCAGTACTTC.

This clone came up many times. The chain combines TRBV27 with TRBJ1-1; a possible D gene is TRBD1 (6 bases). Germline V gene data show CDR1 as MNHEY and CDR2 as SMNVEV (reference sequence). The CDR3 sequence is 13 residues long. With 3 bases removed from V and 11 bases from J, the gap between germline ends came to 16 bases. The CDR3 loop is CASSFRTATTAFF. The DNA of the CDR3 is TGTGCCAGCAGTTTTAGGACAGCCACAACGGCTTTCTTT.